These 32 T cell receptor beta chains originate from one sample sequenced in a study of Ad26.COV2.S vaccination and SARS-CoV-2 variants. Treatment meaning: around 19 received Ad26.COV2.S at low or high dose, single or two shots; roughly five received placebo; per-sample allocation not given. It was on day 63 after the first vaccine or placebo injection that samples were taken. Here immunoSEQ multiplex PCR was the method, and the copy in TCRdb shows in-frame clones only, minus some. The data hold around 450,000 clones, with 80% to 90% observed a single time. The starting material was peripheral blood, obtained in a trial of Ad26.COV2.S vaccine versus placebo. The receptor source for this set is a person between 18 and 65 years old who received the Ad26.COV2.S COVID-19 vaccine or a placebo.

V is TRBV3-1 (or the pseudogene TRBV3-2) and J is TRBJ2-2, with D unclear. Germline-derived CDR1 and CDR2 are LGHDT and YNNKEL (reference sequence). V gave up 3 bases and J gave up 9 bases, with 5 bases separating them. The CDR3 spans 11 residues. The CDR3 sequence: CASSQAWELFF. The DNA for the CDR3 is TGTGCCAGCAGCCAGGCCTGGGAGCTGTTTTTT.

This clone was detected a few times. The sample carries other DNA sequences with the same CDR3. The rearrangement links TRBV5-1 to TRBJ1-1; D call uncertain. V lost 1 base, J lost 1 base, and 5 bases lay in between. Germline values: CDR1 SGHRS, CDR2 YFSETQ. The CDR3 is 13 residues long. The CDR3 region is CASSLTANTEAFF. The CDR3 DNA follows: TGCGCCAGCAGCTTGACAGCGAACACTGAAGCTTTCTTT.

The chain links TRBV6-5 to TRBJ1-3; D is possibly TRBD1 (5 bases). V shed 5 bases and J shed 8 bases, with 10 bases lying between them. Germline V gene sequence: CDR1 MNHEY, CDR2 SVGAGI. The CDR3 is 12 residues long. The CDR3, as DNA: TGTGCCAGCAGTCCGCAGGGAGACACCATATATTTT. Translation gives CASSPQGDTIYF.

The chain links TRBV6-5 to TRBJ1-2, with no clear D. The germline gives CDR1 MNHEY, CDR2 SVGAGI. V lost 0 bases to trimming and J lost 8 bases, with 10 bases between them. The CDR3 has 13 residues. The CDR3, as DNA: TGTGCCAGCAGTTACTCGCGGACTCAAGGCTACACCTTC. It encodes CASSYSRTQGYTF.

The rearrangement joins TRBV5-1 to TRBJ2-3, with TRBD1 matching over 7 bases. V shed 5 bases and J 1 base; nucleotides not matched to a gene: 7. Germline-derived CDR1 and CDR2 are SGHRS and YFSETQ. The CDR3 contains 15 residues. CDR3 nucleotides: TGCGCCAGCAGACCACGACAGGGCGGCACAGATACGCAGTATTTT. The encoded protein is CASRPRQGGTDTQYF.

The chain is built from TRBV6-6 and TRBJ1-5; D gene unclear. Per germline, CDR1 MNHNY and CDR2 SVGAGI (reference sequence). Trimming cost V 5 bases and J 2 bases, with 16 bases left between them. The length of the CDR3 is 16 residues. CDR3 protein: CASSPMTTRGNQPQHF. For the CDR3, the DNA is TGTGCCAGCAGTCCGATGACGACAAGGGGCAATCAGCCCCAGCATTTT.

V usage is TRBV28 and J usage is TRBJ2-7; TRBD2 aligns across 7 bases. Looked up from germline, CDR1 is MDHEN and CDR2 is SYDVKM. The J segment lost 4 bases and the V segment lost 2 bases, leaving 8 bases of the junction unmatched. This CDR3 is 15 amino acids long. CDR3 DNA: TGTGCCAGCAGTTTAGTCCGGGAGCGGGATTACGAGCAGTACTTC. It yields the protein CASSLVRERDYEQYF.

This clone was counted only a few times. The chain links TRBV28 to TRBJ2-7, with D perhaps matching TRBD2 (5 bases). Trimming left V 11 bases short and J 3 bases short, with 17 bases between. The CDR3 totals 13 residues. The germline CDR1 and CDR2 sequences are MDHEN and SYDVKM. The CDR3 nucleotides are TGTGCCTTATCCGCGGGTCCCGGCTACGAGCAGTACTTC. As protein: CALSAGPGYEQYF. Full variable domain (outside the CDR3, taken from reference TRBV28 and TRBJ2-7): DVKVTQSSRYLVKRTGEKVFLECVQDMDHENMFWYRQDPGLGLRLIYFSYDVKMKEKGDIPEGYSVSREKKERFSLILESASTNQTSMYLCALSAGPGYEQYFGPGTRLTVT.

The V gene is TRBV4-1, the J gene TRBJ1-5; 7 positions agree with TRBD1. Germline values: CDR1 MGHRA, CDR2 YSYEKL. V shed 3 bases, J shed 1 base, and the junction held 9 bases outside the gene matches. This CDR3 spans 17 amino acids. In nucleotides, the CDR3 is TGCGCCAGCAGCCACCCCCCGGGACAGAAAAGCAATCAGCCCCAGCATTTT. It codes for CASSHPPGQKSNQPQHF.

The chain employs TRBV2 and TRBJ1-5, with 7 bases fitting TRBD1. Trimming took 5 bases from V and 2 from J; bases not matched to a gene: 9. This CDR3 is 16 amino acids long. Germline lookup yields CDR1 SNHLY and CDR2 FYNNEI. The CDR3 DNA sequence: TGTGCCAGCAGTAAAAACAGGGGCGCGGGCAATCAGCCCCAGCATTTT. It is translated as CASSKNRGAGNQPQHF.

This clone has only one observation. V is TRBV2 and J is TRBJ2-7; D is undetermined. Germline V CDR1 and CDR2: SNHLY, FYNNEI. Trimming removed 10 bases at V and 0 bases at J, with 16 bases between. The CDR3 extends over 14 amino acids. The CDR3 sequence is CATRPGLSSYEQYF. CDR3 nucleotides: TGTGCCACCCGCCCGGGTCTCAGCTCCTACGAGCAGTACTTC.

The rearrangement links TRBV5-1 to TRBJ1-1; 9 bases are a match to TRBD1. Germline CDR1 and CDR2: SGHRS and YFSETQ. This CDR3 comprises 15 residues. V lost 4 bases and J lost 4; bases outside the gene matches: 8. The CDR3 nucleotides read TGCGCCAGCAGCGACATGACAGGGGGGTCCACTGAAGCTTTCTTT. Translating gives CASSDMTGGSTEAFF.

A single count supports this clone. The chain carries TRBV7-9 and TRBJ1-4; TRBD1 agrees at 10 bases. The V gene end was trimmed by 5 bases and the J gene end by 10 bases; junction bases not matched to a gene: 10. CDR1 is SEHNR, CDR2 FQNEAQ, per germline (reference sequence). CDR3 length: 15 residues. This chain's CDR3 is CASSPAGTGEAKLFF. In DNA, the CDR3 is TGTGCCAGCAGCCCGGCCGGGACAGGGGAGGCAAAACTGTTTTTT.

The chain uses TRBV5-4 and TRBJ1-3; no clear D gene. CDR3 length equals 15 residues. Germline V gives CDR1 SGHNT, CDR2 YYREEE (reference sequence). V was cut by 3 bases and J by 4 bases, with 14 bases left in between. CDR3 in DNA: TGTGCCAGCAGCTCCCTCGAGCAGCCGGGAAACACCATATATTTT. It specifies CASSSLEQPGNTIYF.

The V and J genes are TRBV24-1 and TRBJ2-2; D possibly matches TRBD1 or TRBD2 (6 bases each). Trimming took 6 bases from V and 1 from J, leaving 14 bases between them. CDR3 length: 16 amino acids. Looked up from germline, CDR1 is KGHDR and CDR2 is SFDVKD. CDR3 loop: CATSPGGRGNTGELFF. The CDR3 DNA reads TGTGCCACCAGTCCTGGGGGGCGGGGGAACACCGGGGAGCTGTTTTTT.

This rearrangement joins TRBV19 to TRBJ1-6; D perhaps matches TRBD1 (6 bases). CDR1 is LNHDA and CDR2 is SQIVND in the germline V gene (reference sequence). V was clipped by 5 bases and J by 10 bases, with 12 bases between them. The CDR3 is 13 amino acids. The CDR3 here is CASSGTPGSPLHF. CDR3 nucleotide sequence: TGTGCCAGTAGTGGGACACCCGGATCACCCCTCCACTTT.

As DNA, the CDR3 is TGTGCCAGTAGCCCCGGGACTAGCGGGAGACATGAGCAGTTCTTC. The encoded protein is CASSPGTSGRHEQFF. The V call is TRBV19, the J call TRBJ2-1; TRBD2 matches 14 bases. CDR1 and CDR2 (germline): LNHDA, SQIVND (reference sequence). The junction had 6 bases not matched to a gene; V was cut back by 6 bases and J by 8 bases. This CDR3 has 15 residues. Combining the CDR3 with reference TRBV19 and TRBJ2-1 gives the whole variable domain DGGITQSPKYLFRKEGQNVTLSCEQNLNHDAMYWYRQDPGQGLRLIYYSQIVNDFQKGDIAEGYSVSREKKESFPLTVTSAQKNPTAFYLCASSPGTSGRHEQFFGPGTRLTVL.

This clone turned up a few times. The V and J genes are TRBV7-8 and TRBJ1-5; 8 bases match TRBD1. The CDR3 sequence is 15 residues long. The V segment lost 1 base and the J segment 7 bases; nucleotides outside the gene matches: 6. Germline lookup yields CDR1 SGHVS and CDR2 FQNEAQ. As DNA, the CDR3 is TGTGCCAGCAGCTTAGGGACAGGGCAATACCAGCCCCAGCATTTT. Encoded protein: CASSLGTGQYQPQHF.

The chain links TRBV19 to TRBJ1-4, with D perhaps matching TRBD1 (5 bases). This CDR3 is 14 amino acids long. Germline V lookup: CDR1 LNHDA, CDR2 SQIVND (reference sequence). Trimming stripped 5 bases from V and 3 bases from J, with 10 bases between. CDR3 in amino acids: CASSAQVSNEKLFF. The DNA of the CDR3 is TGTGCCAGTAGTGCACAGGTCTCTAATGAAAAACTGTTTTTT.

In the case of this clone: This same CDR3 is encoded by further DNA sequences in the sample. The chain carries TRBV5-1 and TRBJ1-2; 10 positions match TRBD1. The ends lost 4 bases at V and 6 bases at J; junction bases unmatched: 3. Germline V gene lookup returns CDR1 SGHRS and CDR2 YFSETQ. CDR3 length: 13 amino acids. CDR3 in DNA: TGCGCCAGCAGCGGGGGACAGGGGAATGGCTACACCTTC. Its protein product is CASSGGQGNGYTF.

The chain links TRBV6-5 to TRBJ1-6; no firm D call. Germline-derived CDR1 and CDR2 are MNHEY and SVGAGI. The CDR3 covers 12 residues. The V end lost 8 bases, the J end lost 10 bases, and 12 bases lay between the germline ends. CDR3 protein: CASDRGDSPLHF. The DNA for the CDR3 is TGTGCCAGCGACCGGGGAGACTCACCCCTCCACTTT.

The chain is built from TRBV7-9 and TRBJ2-1, with D hard to call. The CDR3 is made up of 12 amino acids. V was cut by 5 bases and J by 9 bases, with 11 bases left in between. The V gene's germline CDR1 is SEHNR and CDR2 FQNEAQ (reference sequence). CDR3 sequence (DNA): TGTGCCAGCAGCCCCGAGGTGTTTGAGCAGTTCTTC. It is translated as CASSPEVFEQFF.

The J gene is TRBJ1-4, the V gene TRBV2, with TRBD1 as a possible D gene (5 bases). Deletions cut 5 bases from V and 8 bases from J, with 15 bases between. Germline CDR1 and CDR2: SNHLY and FYNNEI. This CDR3 spans 14 amino acids. The CDR3 nucleotides are TGTGCCAGCAGTTTTCAGGGACTAAACGAAAAACTGTTTTTT. Encoded protein: CASSFQGLNEKLFF.

This chain links TRBV30 with TRBJ1-1, with 7 bases fitting TRBD1. J lost 1 base, V lost 4 bases, and 12 bases had no gene match. The germline CDR1 and CDR2 sequences are GTSNPN and SVGIG (reference sequence). The CDR3 totals 16 residues. CDR3 sequence reads: CAWKNLSRQGNTEAFF. CDR3 DNA: TGTGCCTGGAAAAACCTCTCCCGACAGGGGAACACTGAAGCTTTCTTT.

The chain combines TRBV2 with TRBJ1-1; 8 bases match TRBD1. The V segment lost 3 bases and the J segment 7 bases; nucleotides outside the gene matches: 10. Looked up from germline, CDR1 is SNHLY and CDR2 is FYNNEI. This CDR3 comprises 15 residues. The CDR3 loop reads CASSDSDRGWLEAFF. The CDR3 DNA reads as TGTGCCAGCAGTGACTCCGACAGGGGTTGGCTTGAAGCTTTCTTT.

V usage is TRBV20-1 and J usage is TRBJ1-2, with D unclear. Trimming shortened V by 0 bases and J by 7 bases, and 6 bases separated the two germline ends. This CDR3 has 11 amino acids. The germline gives CDR1 DFQATT, CDR2 SNEGSKA (reference sequence). The CDR3 DNA follows: TGCAGTGCTAGAGATCGGGGTGGCTACACCTTC. Its protein product is CSARDRGGYTF.

The chain has TRBV18 and TRBJ1-3; D not certain. Looked up from germline, CDR1 is KGHSH and CDR2 is LQKENI. V lost 2 bases and J 0 bases, leaving 8 bases between the germline ends. The CDR3 consists of 15 residues. The CDR3: CASSPTAGSGNTIYF. DNA for the CDR3: TGTGCCAGCTCACCAACGGCTGGCTCTGGAAACACCATATATTTT.

The rearrangement links TRBV5-1 to TRBJ1-2; unclear D gene. Germline CDR1 SGHRS, CDR2 YFSETQ. Trimming shortened V by 0 bases and J by 2 bases, and 8 bases separated the two germline ends. This CDR3 region has 14 residues. CDR3 nucleotides: TGCGCCAGCAGCTTGGACGGGATGAACTATGGCTACACCTTC. Translating it yields CASSLDGMNYGYTF. The variable domain in full, completed from reference TRBV5-1 and TRBJ1-2, reads KAGVTQTPRYLIKTRGQQVTLSCSPISGHRSVSWYQQTPGQGLQFLFEYFSETQRNKGNFPGRFSGRQFSNSRSEMNVSTLELGDSALYLCASSLDGMNYGYTFGSGTRLTVV.

This chain links TRBV2 with TRBJ1-3; maybe TRBD1 (5 bases). V was cut by 8 bases and J by 0 bases, with 8 bases left in between. The CDR3 covers 13 residues. Germline V CDR1 and CDR2: SNHLY, FYNNEI. For the CDR3, the DNA is TGTGCCAGCCGACAGTACTCTGGAAACACCATATATTTT. This sequence encodes CASRQYSGNTIYF.

This clone was seen only once. This chain connects TRBV7-2 to TRBJ2-1; 10 bases map to TRBD1. Germline CDR1 reads SGHTA; CDR2 reads FQGNSA. Trimming took 5 bases from V and 4 from J; bases not matched to a gene: 14. This CDR3 has 18 amino acids. In DNA form, the CDR3 reads TGTGCCAGCAGCACAGCCAGCTGGGGACAGGGGCCATACAATGAGCAGTTCTTC. Amino acids: CASSTASWGQGPYNEQFF.

J is TRBJ1-1 and V is TRBV5-4; a possible D gene is TRBD1 (6 bases). Germline assignment: CDR1 SGHNT and CDR2 YYREEE (reference sequence). The CDR3 length is 14 residues. V was clipped by 7 bases and J by 7 bases, with 20 bases between them. CDR3 nucleotide sequence: TGTGCCAGCCTTTCGTCCACAGGGTTTGGTGAAGCTTTCTTT. Its protein product is CASLSSTGFGEAFF.

The J gene is TRBJ2-3, the V gene TRBV28, with D possibly being TRBD1 (5 bases). V was cut by 8 bases and J by 0 bases, with 15 bases left in between. This CDR3 is built from 15 residues. CDR1 MDHEN and CDR2 SYDVKM come from the germline V gene. The CDR3 coding sequence is TGTGCCAGCCGTGACACGACAGCTAGCACAGATACGCAGTATTTT. Protein sequence: CASRDTTASTDTQYF.